The 5 T cell receptor beta chains given below trace back to one sample, sequenced in a study of blood T cell repertoires in COVID-19. Method: immunoSEQ multiplex PCR; TCRdb's copy keeps in-frame clones and lacks some. The sample includes 200,000 to 300,000 clones, approximately 86% seen only once; the top ten take roughly 2%. Sequenced material: peripheral blood. The receptors were sampled from a man aged 25 to 40 with active or convalescent COVID-19.

The chain links TRBV6-5 to TRBJ2-7; possibly TRBD1 for D (6 bases). This CDR3 region has 12 residues. V lost 7 bases and J lost 2, with 9 bases in between. CDR1 and CDR2 (germline): MNHEY, SVGAGI. The CDR3 loop is CASTQGPYEQYF. The DNA for the CDR3 is TGTGCCAGCACCCAGGGGCCCTACGAGCAGTACTTC.

The chain employs TRBV9 and TRBJ2-5; TRBD2 aligns across 8 bases. Germline V gives CDR1 SGDLS, CDR2 YYNGEE. V was pared by 4 bases and J by 4 bases, with 12 bases of the junction left unmatched. The CDR3 has 16 residues. CDR3 nucleotides: TGTGCCAGCAGCCCGAATATTCGCGGGGGGACAGAGACCCAGTACTTC. This encodes CASSPNIRGGTETQYF.

The chain joins TRBV9 to TRBJ1-5; D is perhaps TRBD1 (6 bases). The CDR3 runs 13 residues. Germline lookup yields CDR1 SGDLS and CDR2 YYNGEE. V was trimmed by 0 bases and J by 5 bases, leaving 6 bases between them. The CDR3 bases are TGTGCCAGCAGCGTAGCAGGGGATCAGCCCCAGCATTTT. Its protein is CASSVAGDQPQHF.

V is TRBV2 and J is TRBJ2-1; D might be TRBD1 (6 bases). V lost 3 bases, J lost 0 bases, and 15 bases lay in between. The germline V gene encodes CDR1 SNHLY and CDR2 FYNNEI. The CDR3 consists of 17 residues. The CDR3 nucleotides read TGTGCCAGCAGTGAGCCGACAGGTCGAAGCTCCTACAATGAGCAGTTCTTC. Its protein is CASSEPTGRSSYNEQFF.

The chain is built from TRBV6-1 and TRBJ1-1; possibly TRBD1 for D (5 bases). Germline-derived CDR1 and CDR2 are MNHNS and SASEGT. V lost 2 bases and J lost 7, with 8 bases in between. This CDR3 has 12 residues. This chain's CDR3 is CASSELGGEAFF. The CDR3 nucleotides read TGTGCCAGCAGTGAACTGGGGGGTGAAGCTTTCTTT.